This is a list of T cell receptor beta chains from one sample in a study of T-cell reconstitution after alpha-beta-depleted transplantation in children. TCRdb redid the calling of the PCR reads with MiXCR, one entry per CDR3 protein. The sample shows 640,000 or so distinct CDR3 sequences, roughly 17% of them seen only once. This specimen consisted of PBMCs from the stem cell graft donor, obtained from the stem cell graft. These receptors were taken from a human donor who donated a stem cell graft to a child with acute myeloid leukemia. Each CDR3 is given with its conserved first and last residue. The order of the fields is V gene, clone size, J gene, D gene, CDR3 DNA, CDR3 protein. The D gene is left open where the match is weak. A clone size is listed for some rows: how often the clone was seen (once, few, many), or a class if it is expanded.

TRBV5-1,NA,TRBJ2-1,NA,TGCGCCAGCAGCTTGGCCGGTTATGACCAGTTCTTC,CASSLAGYDQFF
TRBV7-2,NA,TRBJ1-2,NA,TGTGCCAGCAGCTTAACGTCGGGTAGAAGAGAAACCTTC,CASSLTSGRRETF
TRBV10-3,many,TRBJ2-7,TRBD1,TGTGCCATCAGAACCGGGACAGCCTACGAGCAGTACTTC,CAIRTGTAYEQYF
TRBV20-1,many,TRBJ1-6,TRBD1,TGCAGTGCTAGAGATACGGGGACAGGGAGATTTTTTAATTCACCCCTCCACTTT,CSARDTGTGRFFNSPLHF
TRBV12-3/TRBV12-4,NA,TRBJ1-2,TRBD1,TGTGCCAGCAGTTTAGCGGCGGGACAGGGGGGCTACACCTTC,CASSLAAGQGGYTF
TRBV9,many,TRBJ2-1,TRBD1,TGTGCCAGCAGCGTAGCGGGACAGCCTACCTACAATGAGCAGTTCTTC,CASSVAGQPTYNEQFF
TRBV4-3,many,TRBJ2-5,NA,TGCGCCAGCAGCCACCTGTTTACTAGTAACCAAGAGACCCAGTACTTC,CASSHLFTSNQETQYF
TRBV11-2,NA,TRBJ2-1,NA,TGTGCCAGCAGCTTAATAGCGGCGGGGCTTTCCTACAATGAGCAGTTCTTC,CASSLIAAGLSYNEQFF
TRBV7-9,NA,TRBJ2-3,NA,TGTGCCAGCAGCTTTAGGTCAGATACGCAGTATTTT,CASSFRSDTQYF
TRBV20-1,many,TRBJ2-1,NA,TGCAGTGCTAAATGGCAGGGTCGGCATGAGCAGTTCTTC,CSAKWQGRHEQFF
TRBV9,few,TRBJ2-3,NA,TGTGCCAGCAGCGTAGGCGCAGGGCGCCCAGATACGCAGTATTTT,CASSVGAGRPDTQYF
TRBV5-1,NA,TRBJ1-2,TRBD1,TGCGCCAGCAGCACGAACCCTACAGGGGCGCTTGGCTACACCTTC,CASSTNPTGALGYTF
TRBV5-8,few,TRBJ2-5,TRBD2,TGTGCCAGCAGCTTGGTTTTGGCTAGCGGGGTGGCCGGAGAGACCCAGTACTTC,CASSLVLASGVAGETQYF
TRBV20-1,many,TRBJ2-5,NA,TGCAGTGCTTGGGACCAAGAGACCCAGTACTTC,CSAWDQETQYF
TRBV4-3,many,TRBJ1-1,NA,TGCGCCAGCAGCCAAGATCGAGGAGACCTCCTGAACACTGAAGCTTTCTTT,CASSQDRGDLLNTEAFF
TRBV30,few,TRBJ2-7,NA,TGTGCCTGGGACAGAACCTACGAGCAGTACTTC,CAWDRTYEQYF
TRBV7-2,NA,TRBJ2-7,NA,TGTGCCAGCAGCTTCGGACAATATAACCGGGGCGAGCAGTACTTC,CASSFGQYNRGEQYF
TRBV12-3/TRBV12-4,NA,TRBJ1-1,NA,TGTGCCAGCAGTTTAGACGCGGGGGCCACTGAAGCTTTCTTT,CASSLDAGATEAFF
TRBV12-3/TRBV12-4,NA,TRBJ2-3,TRBD1,TGTGCCAGCAGTCCCGGGACAGGGGGTCATTTT,CASSPGTGGHF
TRBV4-2,NA,TRBJ1-3,NA,TGTGCCAGCAGCCCGGACCCGAGCTCTGGAAACACCATATATTTT,CASSPDPSSGNTIYF
TRBV18,NA,TRBJ2-7,NA,TGTGCCAGCTCACTGGACCAGGTTGAGCAGTACTTC,CASSLDQVEQYF
TRBV29-1,many,TRBJ2-5,NA,TGCAGCGTTGCTAGGGCAGACGAGACCCAGTACTTC,CSVARADETQYF
TRBV4-2,NA,TRBJ2-7,TRBD2,TGTGCCAGCAGCCAAGATGGACCGGGATTGGGACTAGCGGGGGCGACAAGCTCCTACGAGCAGTACTTC,CASSQDGPGLGLAGATSSYEQYF
TRBV20-1,many,TRBJ1-1,NA,TGCAGTGCTCGCCAGGGGCTGGACACTGAAGCTTTCTTT,CSARQGLDTEAFF
TRBV7-3,many,TRBJ1-1,TRBD1,TGTGCCAGCAGCTTATGGGGACAGCTGAACACTGAAGCTTTCTTT,CASSLWGQLNTEAFF
TRBV9,NA,TRBJ2-2,NA,TGTGCCAGCACGGTGGGCAACACCGGGGAGCTGTTTTTT,CASTVGNTGELFF
TRBV12-3/TRBV12-4,many,TRBJ2-5,NA,TGTGCCAGCAGTTTAGAGTTTGGGACCCAGTACTTC,CASSLEFGTQYF
TRBV4-3,NA,TRBJ1-5,NA,TGCGCCAGCAGCCAATGGATACAGGACAATCAGCCCCAGCATTTT,CASSQWIQDNQPQHF
TRBV11-1,NA,TRBJ2-7,NA,TGTGCCAGCAGCTGGAACCCATTCTACGAGCAGTACTTC,CASSWNPFYEQYF
TRBV30,NA,TRBJ2-1,NA,TGTGCCTGGAGTGGGCTAGCCCCCAATGAGCAGTTCTTC,CAWSGLAPNEQFF
TRBV6-1,NA,TRBJ2-4,TRBD1,TGTGCCAGCAGTCCCCGGACAGGGAATACCAAAAACATTCAGTACTTC,CASSPRTGNTKNIQYF
TRBV7-2,many,TRBJ1-1,TRBD1,TGTGCCAGCAGCGATACAGGGGGCGGTACTGAAGCTTTCTTT,CASSDTGGGTEAFF
TRBV20-1,NA,TRBJ1-3,NA,TGCAGTGCTAGGCCCATGGGAAACACCATATATTTT,CSARPMGNTIYF
TRBV10-2,NA,TRBJ1-1,NA,TGCGCCAGCACCGAAAGGGTGAACACTGAAGCTTTCTTT,CASTERVNTEAFF
TRBV6-1,many,TRBJ1-2,NA,TGTGCCAGCACCGAGGCCGCGGGCACACCTTCCCTCTATGGCTACACCTTC,CASTEAAGTPSLYGYTF
TRBV5-5,few,TRBJ2-2,NA,TGTGCCAGCAGCGGAGGGGGAGGCACCGGGGAGCTGTTTTTT,CASSGGGGTGELFF
TRBV10-2,NA,TRBJ2-4,NA,TGCGCCAGCCAGGGGCCCGAAAACATTCAGTACTTC,CASQGPENIQYF
TRBV27,NA,TRBJ2-1,NA,TGTGCCAGCAGTTTATCCTTGCGGGGGCCTTCGGATGAGCAGTTCTTC,CASSLSLRGPSDEQFF
TRBV12-3/TRBV12-4,many,TRBJ2-3,NA,TGTGCCAGCAGTCCCCTGGGGGGCACAGATACGCAGTATTTT,CASSPLGGTDTQYF
TRBV7-2,many,TRBJ2-5,NA,TGTGCCAGCAGCTTAGCGGGATTGGAGACCCAGTACTTC,CASSLAGLETQYF
TRBV7-2,many,TRBJ2-2,TRBD1,TGTGCCAGCAGCTTAGGACAGGGGATAACCGGGGAGCTGTTTTTT,CASSLGQGITGELFF
TRBV20-1,many,TRBJ1-6,NA,TGCAGTGCTAACAAAAGGGCAGGGAGTAATTCACCCCTCCACTTT,CSANKRAGSNSPLHF
TRBV7-3,few,TRBJ1-5,NA,TGTGCCGGTGGGCCCCAGCATTTT,CAGGPQHF
TRBV5-1,many,TRBJ2-1,TRBD1,TGCGCCAGCAGGGGACAGAACTACAATGAGCAGTTCTTC,CASRGQNYNEQFF
TRBV29-1,many,TRBJ1-1,TRBD1,TGCAGCGTTGAACGGGGGACAGGGAGTTTGAACACTGAAGCTTTCTTT,CSVERGTGSLNTEAFF
TRBV7-6,many,TRBJ2-5,TRBD1,TGTGCCAGCAGCCTCCGACGGGACAGGGGGCAGGAGACCCAGTACTTC,CASSLRRDRGQETQYF
TRBV4-3,few,TRBJ2-6,TRBD1,TGCGCCAGCAGCCTATTTGGACAGGGAGACTCTGGGGCCAACGTCCTGACTTTC,CASSLFGQGDSGANVLTF
TRBV4-3,once,TRBJ1-4,TRBD1,TGCGCCAGCAGCCAAGTTTTCGGACAGGGTAATGAAAAACTGTTTTTT,CASSQVFGQGNEKLFF
TRBV10-3,many,TRBJ1-4,NA,TGTGCCACCACGCCGGGACCCGCAACTAATGAAAAACTGTTTTTT,CATTPGPATNEKLFF
TRBV4-1,NA,TRBJ1-6,NA,TGCGCCAGCAGCCAAGATCGGGCGACCCCAAGGGACTTT,CASSQDRATPRDF
TRBV10-3,NA,TRBJ2-3,NA,TGTGCCATCACCAGCGGTGACACAGATACGCAGTATTTT,CAITSGDTDTQYF
TRBV27,NA,TRBJ1-2,TRBD1,TGTGCCAGCACAAAAGGGGACAGCTTAGAGGGCTACACCTTC,CASTKGDSLEGYTF
TRBV6-5,NA,TRBJ2-5,NA,TGTGCCAGCAGTTACCCGGCCACCCCCAGGGAGACCCAGTACTTC,CASSYPATPRETQYF
TRBV7-9,many,TRBJ2-5,TRBD2,TGTGCCAGCAGTCGACGGGGGGGCCAAGAGACCCAGTACTTC,CASSRRGGQETQYF
TRBV7-8,many,TRBJ1-5,NA,TGTGCCAGCAGCTCGAGGGGAGGATGGAGCAATCAGCCCCAGCATTTT,CASSSRGGWSNQPQHF
TRBV20-1,few,TRBJ2-2,NA,TGCAGTGCTAGCCCCCAGGGGCGCGACACCGGGGAGCTGTTTTTT,CSASPQGRDTGELFF
TRBV7-6,many,TRBJ1-1,NA,TGTGCCAGCAGCTTAGCGTCAGGAGTGAACACTGAAGCTTTCTTT,CASSLASGVNTEAFF